A few counts support the clone carrying this T cell receptor (beta chain). The sample is drawn from a study of patients and donors after allogeneic stem cell transplantation. TCRdb itself ran the RT-PCR reads through MiXCR, one entry per CDR3 protein. The table has 95,000 to 120,000 distinct CDR3 sequences, around 35% seen once. The germline V gene has CDR1 MNHEY and CDR2 SVGAGI. With 6 bases removed from V and 4 bases from J, the gap between germline ends came to 10 bases. CDR3 length equals 12 residues. Specimen: blood, either unsorted or a sorted T cell fraction (not recorded which). The sequence was collected from a human donor who was either an allogeneic HSCT recipient or a stem cell or donor lymphocyte infusion donor (not recorded which). It is not recorded whose cells these are; they may come from a transplant donor. The J gene is TRBJ2-7, the V gene TRBV6-5; D might be TRBD2 (5 bases). CDR3 region: CASRAASYEQYF. DNA of the CDR3: TGTGCCAGCAGAGCGGCCAGTTACGAGCAGTACTTC.